This entry concerns a single T cell receptor (beta chain). Its specific antigen is unknown. No base qualities exist here, and no much larger clone lies one base off it. The immunoSEQ Assay was the method used to sequence TCRbeta CDR3 regions. After extraction, genomic DNA underwent amplification by bias-controlled multiplex PCR, followed by high-throughput sequencing. The study's processing was this. To quantify the absolute abundance of every unique TCRbeta CDR3 region, sequences were collapsed and filtered. T cell fraction was estimated by normalizing TCRbeta template counts to usable DNA, which was measured by amplifying reference genes present in all nucleated cells. Repertoire TCRs were annotated as SARS-CoV-2-specific by exact matching of V gene, CDR3 amino acid sequence and J gene to a known reactive TCR set. The reference SARS-CoV-2 TCR set was obtained from MIRA and was filtered for enrichment in COVID-19-positive ImmuneCODE repertoires, whereby public or cross-reactive TCRs were removed. Based on the MIRA antigens, annotated TCRs were further analysed at the level of specific ORF or position within ORF. Breadth was defined as annotated unique rearrangements over total unique productive rearrangements; depth was the summed frequency of those rearrangements. Two-sided Wilcoxon rank-sum tests were used to compare TCR breadth between groups. This is the immuneACCESS table as TCRdb keeps it, with only in-frame sequences that have V and J called. A part of the clones is gone; compared with another copy, unresolved V genes explain less than half, and the rest is unexplained. V, J and clone size derive from that table, while D and trimming were established from the DNA sequence. For this sample there are more than 400,000 clones; about 90% appear just once. The ten largest clones take up over 1.5% of the sample.

This sample was taken from a study of Ad26.COV2.S vaccination and SARS-CoV-2 variants (dated by TCRdb to the early 2020s). In terms of the full investigation: Donors in the vaccine arm were drawn from COV1001, a phase I-IIa trial of Ad26.COV2.S in healthy adults that was multicentre, randomized, double-blind and placebo-controlled. Participants in the trial were split at random into five groups of five each, receiving low-dose or high-dose Ad26.COV2.S once or twice, or else placebo on both occasions. The TCR-sequenced set comprised approximately 32 samples: about 19 Ad26.COV2.S vaccine recipients, 5 placebo recipients and 8 SARS-CoV-2 convalescent individuals. Blinding of investigators to trial group allocation was maintained during experiments and outcome assessment. Ad26.COV2.S was administered intramuscularly at a dose of 5x10^10 or 1x10^11 viral particles, either as one shot or as two shots given 56 days apart. TCRbeta repertoire sequencing served as the tool for gauging how specific and how broad the SARS-CoV-2-reactive T cell receptors were following Ad26.COV2.S vaccination.

Including cysteine and phenylalanine, the CDR3 has 14 amino acids. Left in the record is the CDR3 DNA by itself, 42 bases read in frame from the first base. The V end gives up 4 bases and the J end 0 bases, leaving 4 bases in the junction not matched to a gene. CDR1 is given as SGHNT and CDR2 as YYREEE, both from the germline V gene (reference sequence). Results the study describes overall, beyond this receptor: Compared with placebo recipients, Ad26.COV2.S recipients showed higher spike-specific TCR breadth (P = 0.0014). After vaccination, spike-specific CD8+ and CD4+ T cell responses were reported to show substantial breadth. Comparing responses between vaccine doses or regimens was not something the study was powered to do. According to the authors, total T cell responses may have been underestimated by the TCR breadth and depth analyses. Vaccine and placebo recipients had comparable non-spike TCR breadth, which fits with the vaccine containing only spike.

The treatment or condition label, as the study defines it: roughly 19 received Ad26.COV2.S at low or high dose, single or two shots; 5 received placebo; per-sample allocation not given. For vaccine and placebo recipients, repertoires were sequenced using samples collected on day 63 after the first injection. Between 29 July and 7 August 2020, Cohort 1b enrolled 25 adults aged 18-55 years at one site in Boston, USA. Ad26.COV2.S was a replication-incompetent adenovirus type 26 vector that expressed a prefusion-stabilized SARS-CoV-2 spike protein derived from the original Wuhan strain. The clonotype was recovered from a person aged 18-60 years who received the Ad26.COV2.S COVID-19 vaccine or a placebo. Sequenced material: peripheral blood, taken in a trial of Ad26.COV2.S vaccine versus placebo. This receptor chain uses TRBV5-4 and TRBJ2-7; 7 junctional bases match TRBD1. At the DNA level, the sequence is TGTGCCAGCAGCCGGGACAGCCTCTCCTACGAGCAGTACTTC. It is translated as CASSRDSLSYEQYF.